The 30 T cell receptor beta chains below all came from one sample that was sequenced in a study of cytomegalovirus exposure and HLA in healthy donors. The PCR ran on 60 Vbeta and 13 Jbeta primers. The repertoire was sequenced with immunoSEQ multiplex PCR; TCRdb's copy has only in-frame clones and lacks some. The table records around 110,000 clones, under 90% of them present only once. The sample comprised PBMCs. The receptor set was obtained from a woman aged 25 to 39 in good health and CMV-seronegative.

This clone was counted a few times. V is TRBV18 and J is TRBJ2-1; 16 nucleotides align to TRBD2. CDR3 length equals 16 residues. CDR1 and CDR2 (germline): KGHSH, LQKENI. Trimming cost V 0 bases and J 9 bases; bases outside gene matches: 2. The CDR3 loop reads CASSPPGLAGGGEQFF. CDR3 in DNA: TGTGCCAGCTCACCACCGGGACTAGCGGGAGGGGGTGAGCAGTTCTTC.

The sample holds a few counts of this clone. This chain uses TRBV27 with TRBJ2-5; D gene unclear. Deletions cut 3 bases from V and 5 bases from J, with 10 bases between. This CDR3 is built from 13 residues. Germline loops: CDR1 MNHEY, CDR2 SMNVEV (reference sequence). CDR3 in DNA: TGTGCCAGCAGTTTGTTATCCGCGGAGACCCAGTACTTC. It translates to CASSLLSAETQYF.

In its sample, this clone was seen a few times. The rearrangement links TRBV27 to TRBJ2-7; 9 nucleotides line up with TRBD1. Germline V CDR1 and CDR2: MNHEY, SMNVEV (reference sequence). CDR3 size: 14 residues. J gave up 7 bases and V 8 bases, and 12 bases lay outside the gene matches. The CDR3 loop reads CASVQGTGPGEQYF. The CDR3 coding sequence is TGTGCCAGCGTACAGGGGACAGGGCCGGGGGAGCAGTACTTC.

This chain links TRBV6-6 with TRBJ1-4; D is unclear. Germline V gives CDR1 MNHNY, CDR2 SVGAGI (reference sequence). This CDR3 has 15 amino acids. The ends were cut back, 6 bases at V and 13 bases at J, with 24 bases in the middle. CDR3 coding DNA: TGTGCCAGCAGAGAGATCCAGGCAGGTTCCTTCGTACTGTTTTTT. This gives the protein CASREIQAGSFVLFF.

The chain carries TRBV11-2 and TRBJ2-3; 9 nucleotides align to TRBD1. After removal of 5 bases from V and 0 bases from J, the junction contained 6 bases not matched to a gene. Germline values: CDR1 SGHAT, CDR2 FQNNGV. The CDR3 has 16 residues. DNA of the CDR3: TGTGCCAGCAGCCCCCGGACAGGGGCGAGCACAGATACGCAGTATTTT. Protein sequence: CASSPRTGASTDTQYF.

In nucleotides, the CDR3 is TGTGCCAGTAGTATAGTATCGGAGGAGACCCAGTACTTC. Translated, it gives CASSIVSEETQYF. This sequence joins TRBV19 and TRBJ2-5, with no clear D. CDR3 length: 13 amino acids. Trimming took 1 base from V and 5 from J, leaving 8 bases between them. Looked up from germline, CDR1 is LNHDA and CDR2 is SQIVND (reference sequence).

The rearrangement joins TRBV27 to TRBJ2-7; 9 nucleotides line up with TRBD2. The CDR3 consists of 14 residues. The V gene end was trimmed by 7 bases and the J gene end by 5 bases; junction bases not matched to a gene: 9. Germline assignment: CDR1 MNHEY and CDR2 SMNVEV (reference sequence). CDR3 residues: CASKNSGSNHEQYF. In nucleotides, the CDR3 is TGTGCCAGCAAAAATAGCGGGAGTAACCACGAGCAGTACTTC.

With regard to this clone: This same CDR3 is encoded by further DNA sequences in the sample. This sequence joins TRBV19 and TRBJ2-7; 9 bases agree with TRBD1. Germline trimming cut 3 bases from V and 2 bases from J; bases unmatched to any gene: 5. This CDR3 is built from 15 residues. The germline V gene encodes CDR1 LNHDA and CDR2 SQIVND (reference sequence). The CDR3 DNA reads as TGTGCCAGTAGTATTCCGGGACAGGGTACCTACGAGCAGTACTTC. As protein: CASSIPGQGTYEQYF.

V and J are TRBV5-1 and TRBJ1-2, with D tentatively TRBD1 (5 bases). Trimming removed 0 bases at V and 0 bases at J, with 9 bases between. Germline V gene lookup returns CDR1 SGHRS and CDR2 YFSETQ. The CDR3 sequence is 15 residues long. CDR3 DNA: TGCGCCAGCAGCTTGGCGGGGGTATCTAACTATGGCTACACCTTC. Amino acid sequence: CASSLAGVSNYGYTF.

The V call is TRBV2, the J call TRBJ2-3, with D possibly being TRBD1 (6 bases). Per germline, CDR1 SNHLY and CDR2 FYNNEI. This CDR3 has 13 amino acids. V was cut by 9 bases and J by 2 bases, with 12 bases left in between. CDR3 coding DNA: TGTGCCAGAATACAGGGAAACACAGATACGCAGTATTTT. Translating gives CARIQGNTDTQYF. The complete variable domain, with remaining parts taken from reference TRBV2 and TRBJ2-3, reads EPEVTQTPSHQVTQMGQEVILRCVPISNHLYFYWYRQILGQKVEFLVSFYNNEISEKSEIFDDQFSVERPDGSNFTLKIRSTKLEDSAMYFCARIQGNTDTQYFGPGTRLTVL.

The rearrangement links TRBV29-1 to TRBJ2-7; D might be TRBD2 (7 bases). From germline, CDR1 is SQVTM and CDR2 ANQGSEA. The CDR3 runs to 15 residues. Trimming shortened V by 4 bases and J by 5 bases, and 21 bases separated the two germline ends. CDR3 region: CSVAWGGSRRDEQYF. CDR3 DNA sequence: TGCAGCGTTGCATGGGGGGGCTCAAGACGCGACGAGCAGTACTTC.

This clone was seen more than once but under ten times. The chain is built from TRBV27 and TRBJ2-7; the D is unclear. The germline V and J ends were trimmed by 2 bases and 0 bases, with 8 bases remaining between them. Per germline, CDR1 MNHEY and CDR2 SMNVEV (reference sequence). This CDR3 is built from 14 residues. In DNA, the CDR3 is TGTGCCAGCAGTTTACTACAGAACTCCTACGAGCAGTACTTC. Translation: CASSLLQNSYEQYF.

This chain joins TRBV19 and TRBJ2-1; TRBD2 agrees at 8 bases. V trimming: 1 base; J trimming: 6 bases; junction bases outside the gene matches: 5. Germline CDR1 is LNHDA and CDR2 is SQIVND (reference sequence). The CDR3 loop spans 15 amino acids. DNA of the CDR3: TGTGCCAGTAGTATAGTGGGTCTAGCGGGCAATGAGCAGTTCTTC. Its translation: CASSIVGLAGNEQFF.

The chain links TRBV19 to TRBJ1-2; the D is unclear. Germline lookup yields CDR1 LNHDA and CDR2 SQIVND (reference sequence). This CDR3 contains 13 residues. V lost 5 bases and J 4 bases, leaving 11 bases between the germline ends. CDR3 in amino acids: CASSPGFTYGYTF. In DNA, the CDR3 is TGTGCCAGTAGTCCGGGGTTCACCTATGGCTACACCTTC.

V is TRBV19 and J is TRBJ1-2; 10 bases fit TRBD1. The ends lost 3 bases at V and 6 bases at J; junction bases unmatched: 4. Germline CDR1 is LNHDA and CDR2 is SQIVND (reference sequence). The CDR3 is 14 amino acids. The CDR3 reads CASSIAGTGDGYTF. In nucleotides, the CDR3 is TGTGCCAGTAGTATTGCGGGGACAGGGGATGGCTACACCTTC. Variable domain in full (rest from reference TRBV19 and TRBJ1-2): DGGITQSPKYLFRKEGQNVTLSCEQNLNHDAMYWYRQDPGQGLRLIYYSQIVNDFQKGDIAEGYSVSREKKESFPLTVTSAQKNPTAFYLCASSIAGTGDGYTFGSGTRLTVV.

This clone was recorded once. J is TRBJ2-5 and V is TRBV19; 8 bases fit TRBD2. Trimming removed 5 bases from V and 4 bases from J; junction bases left unmatched: 6. Germline V gives CDR1 LNHDA, CDR2 SQIVND (reference sequence). The CDR3 extends over 14 amino acids. As DNA, the CDR3 is TGTGCCAGTAGTGGAGCGGGAGTGGGAGAGACCCAGTACTTC. Translating it yields CASSGAGVGETQYF.

The J gene is TRBJ2-1, the V gene TRBV9; TRBD1 might be the D (7 bases). V dropped 0 bases and J dropped 2 bases, with 12 bases sitting between them. The CDR3 is 16 amino acids. CDR1 and CDR2 (germline): SGDLS, YYNGEE. Here the CDR3 DNA reads TGTGCCAGCAGCGTAGATGCGGGACAGACCTACAATGAGCAGTTCTTC. Protein product: CASSVDAGQTYNEQFF.

This rearrangement joins TRBV10-1 to TRBJ1-1; D is unresolved. Germline V CDR1 and CDR2: WNHNN, SYGVQD (reference sequence). This CDR3 is 16 amino acids long. V lost 2 bases to trimming and J lost 0 bases, with 13 bases between them. CDR3 sequence reads: CASSEGRETMNTEAFF. The CDR3 bases are TGCGCCAGCAGTGAGGGGAGGGAGACTATGAACACTGAAGCTTTCTTT.

This chain connects TRBV10-2 to TRBJ2-7, with 10 bases fitting TRBD1. Germline loops: CDR1 WSHSY, CDR2 SAAADI. With 5 bases clipped from V and 4 bases from J, the junction kept 5 bases outside the gene matches. This CDR3 spans 14 amino acids. The CDR3 region has the DNA TGCGCCAGCAGTCCCGGGACAGGGGCTTACGAGCAGTACTTC. Its translation is CASSPGTGAYEQYF.

The J gene is TRBJ2-2, the V gene TRBV4-1; TRBD2 agrees at 11 bases. CDR3 length equals 17 residues. With 3 bases clipped from V and 6 bases from J, the junction kept 9 bases outside the gene matches. The germline gives CDR1 MGHRA, CDR2 YSYEKL. CDR3 loop: CASSQESSGRKAGELFF. The CDR3 DNA reads TGCGCCAGCAGCCAGGAGTCTAGCGGGAGGAAGGCCGGGGAGCTGTTTTTT.

This CDR3 reads CSVRLGGSSYEQYF. The CDR3 bases are TGCAGCGTTCGTCTCGGCGGAAGCTCCTACGAGCAGTACTTC. The chain is built from TRBV29-1 and TRBJ2-7; D is uncertain. CDR3 length equals 14 residues. V lost 5 bases and J 0 bases, leaving 14 bases between the germline ends. Germline values: CDR1 SQVTM, CDR2 ANQGSEA.

A word on this clone: The same CDR3 also results from other DNA sequences found in this sample. The chain employs TRBV18 and TRBJ2-2, with D tentatively TRBD2 (5 bases). V was clipped by 3 bases and J by 6 bases, with 14 bases between them. The CDR3 runs 15 residues. Germline V gene sequence: CDR1 KGHSH, CDR2 LQKENI. CDR3 nucleotides: TGTGCCAGCTCACCCCTCGGACTCTCCGCCGGGGAGCTGTTTTTT. Its translation: CASSPLGLSAGELFF.

Comment on this clone: Different DNA sequences within this sample yield the same CDR3. The chain links TRBV7-2 to TRBJ2-1; D unresolved. There are 15 residues in the CDR3. Germline CDR1 SGHTA, CDR2 FQGNSA. The V and J ends lost 5 bases and 0 bases respectively, with 11 bases between them. The DNA for the CDR3 is TGTGCCAGCAGCCTATTAGCCGACTCCTACAATGAGCAGTTCTTC. It is translated as CASSLLADSYNEQFF.

The J gene is TRBJ2-6, the V gene TRBV5-4; D uncertain. This CDR3 is built from 15 residues. The V gene lost 0 bases and the J gene lost 0 bases, with 4 bases spanning the gap. In germline, CDR1 is SGHNT, CDR2 YYREEE (reference sequence). CDR3 sequence: CASSLDSSGANVLTF. As DNA, the CDR3 is TGTGCCAGCAGCTTGGACAGCTCTGGGGCCAACGTCCTGACTTTC.

V usage is TRBV27 and J usage is TRBJ2-7; TRBD1 is a possible D gene (6 bases). Germline V lookup: CDR1 MNHEY, CDR2 SMNVEV (reference sequence). The CDR3 runs to 14 residues. Trimming took 5 bases from V and 4 from J, leaving 15 bases between them. CDR3 in DNA: TGTGCCAGCAGTCCCGGGACACCTTATTACGAGCAGTACTTC. Its protein product is CASSPGTPYYEQYF.

This rearrangement joins TRBV9 to TRBJ2-2; a weak D match, TRBD1 (5 bases). The CDR3 sequence is 14 residues long. Germline lookup yields CDR1 SGDLS and CDR2 YYNGEE. Deletions cut 4 bases from V and 0 bases from J, with 7 bases between. The CDR3: CASSSRANTGELFF. The CDR3 bases are TGTGCCAGCAGCTCCAGGGCGAACACCGGGGAGCTGTTTTTT.

This chain links TRBV18 with TRBJ2-4; 7 positions match TRBD1. J lost 8 bases, V lost 6 bases, and 10 bases had no gene match. There are 14 residues in the CDR3. CDR1 is KGHSH and CDR2 is LQKENI in the germline V gene. The CDR3 bases are TGTGCCAGCTCCGGACAGGACCGACAGGACATTCAGTACTTC. Translating gives CASSGQDRQDIQYF.

The V and J genes are TRBV9 and TRBJ2-1, with 7 bases lining up with TRBD1. The V gene end was trimmed by 3 bases and the J gene end by 6 bases; junction bases not matched to a gene: 3. Per germline, CDR1 SGDLS and CDR2 YYNGEE. The CDR3 contains 13 residues. The CDR3: CASSGGQRNEQFF. CDR3 coding DNA: TGTGCCAGCAGCGGGGGACAGCGCAATGAGCAGTTCTTC.

This chain links TRBV27 with TRBJ1-2, with no clear D. V lost 5 bases to trimming and J lost 4 bases, with 11 bases between them. Per germline, CDR1 MNHEY and CDR2 SMNVEV (reference sequence). This CDR3 comprises 13 residues. CDR3 bases: TGTGCCAGCAGTGAGTTTTCGGGCTATGGCTACACCTTC. Amino acids: CASSEFSGYGYTF.

This clone has only one observation. The J gene is TRBJ1-5, the V gene TRBV5-4, with D possibly matching TRBD1 (6 bases). CDR1 is SGHNT, CDR2 YYREEE, per germline (reference sequence). The ends were cut back, 2 bases at V and 7 bases at J, with 13 bases in the middle. This CDR3 region has 14 residues. The CDR3 DNA is TGTGCCAGCAGCTTTGACAGGAGCAGGCAGCCCCAGCATTTT. Amino acids: CASSFDRSRQPQHF.